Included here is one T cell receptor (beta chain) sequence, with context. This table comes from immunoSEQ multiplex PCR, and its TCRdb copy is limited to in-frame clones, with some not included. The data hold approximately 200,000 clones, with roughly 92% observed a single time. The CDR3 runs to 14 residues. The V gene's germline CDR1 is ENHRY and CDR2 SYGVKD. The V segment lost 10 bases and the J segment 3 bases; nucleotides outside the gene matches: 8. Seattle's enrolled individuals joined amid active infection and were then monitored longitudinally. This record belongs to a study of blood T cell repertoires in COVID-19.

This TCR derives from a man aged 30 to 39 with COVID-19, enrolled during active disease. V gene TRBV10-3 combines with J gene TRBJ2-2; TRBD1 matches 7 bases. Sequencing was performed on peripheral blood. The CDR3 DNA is TGTGCCACCCTTCCAACAGGGGACACCGGGGAGCTGTTTTTT. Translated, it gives CATLPTGDTGELFF.